This passage covers 3 T cell receptor beta chains from one sample sequenced in a study of early T cells in non-severe SARS-CoV-2 infection. TCRdb reprocessed the 5' RACE reads with MiXCR, giving one entry per CDR3 protein. The sample consists of tens of thousands of distinct CDR3 sequences, about 6.1% of them appearing once. Sequenced material: whole blood. The receptor set was obtained from an adult who was a healthcare worker with PCR-confirmed SARS-CoV-2 infection or an uninfected control (not recorded which).

This clonotype was picked up many times. The chain uses TRBV4-3 and TRBJ1-6; D not resolved. Germline V gene sequence: CDR1 LGHNA, CDR2 YSLEER. Trimming stripped 0 bases from V and 8 bases from J, with 5 bases between. The CDR3 is made up of 13 amino acids. CDR3 sequence (DNA): TGCGCCAGCAGCCAAGACTGGGATTCACCCCTCCACTTT. Translating gives CASSQDWDSPLHF.

This clonotype was counted a few times. This chain connects TRBV30 to TRBJ2-5; 8 nucleotides agree with TRBD1. Germline-derived CDR1 and CDR2 are GTSNPN and SVGIG (reference sequence). Trimming removed 4 bases from V and 5 bases from J; junction bases left unmatched: 9. This CDR3 has 14 amino acids. The chain's CDR3 is CAWNRQGPGETQYF. DNA of the CDR3: TGTGCCTGGAACAGACAGGGGCCGGGGGAGACCCAGTACTTC.

This clonotype came up many times. This chain links TRBV4-1 with TRBJ1-1; tentative D call: TRBD1 (6 bases). The CDR3 contains 17 residues. Germline V gene sequence: CDR1 MGHRA, CDR2 YSYEKL. The V gene lost 2 bases and the J gene lost 8 bases, with 24 bases spanning the gap. The CDR3, as DNA: TGCGCCAGCAGCCAACTTAAGGGTTACTCCCGGGGGCAGGAAGCTTTCTTT. Encoded protein: CASSQLKGYSRGQEAFF.